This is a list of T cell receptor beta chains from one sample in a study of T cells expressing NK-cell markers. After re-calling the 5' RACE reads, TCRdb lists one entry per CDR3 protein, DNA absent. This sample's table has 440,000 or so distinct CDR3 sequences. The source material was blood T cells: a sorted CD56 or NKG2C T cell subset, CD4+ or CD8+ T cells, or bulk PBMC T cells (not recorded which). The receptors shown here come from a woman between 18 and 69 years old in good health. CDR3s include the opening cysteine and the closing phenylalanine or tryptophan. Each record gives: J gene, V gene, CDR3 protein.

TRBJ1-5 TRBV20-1 CSALQGAGQPQHF
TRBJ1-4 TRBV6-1 CASSAVSRIGEKLFF
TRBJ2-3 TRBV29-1 CSVEAGENTQYF
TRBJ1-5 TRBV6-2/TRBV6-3 CASSYSINQPQHF
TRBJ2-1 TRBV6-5 CASSYFGGGGGEQFF
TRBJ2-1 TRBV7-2 CASSLGRGGDEQFF
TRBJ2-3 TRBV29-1 CSVTHGGTDTQYF
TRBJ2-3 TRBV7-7 CASSSLAGGQDTQYF
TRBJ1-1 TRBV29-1 CSAGARAGNTEAFF
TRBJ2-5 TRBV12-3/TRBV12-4 CASTTSGGPYQETQYF
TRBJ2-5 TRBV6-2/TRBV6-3 CASSYVGANQETQYF
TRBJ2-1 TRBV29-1 CSARSEYYNEQFF
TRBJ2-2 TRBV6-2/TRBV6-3 CASRRGANTGELFF
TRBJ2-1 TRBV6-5 CASSYSLQVNEQFF